Listed below are T cell receptor beta chains from one sample, sequenced in a study of cytomegalovirus exposure and HLA in healthy donors. This table comes from immunoSEQ multiplex PCR, and its TCRdb copy is limited to in-frame clones, with some not included. This sample has fewer than 300,000 clones, with roughly 90% found just once. Input material: PBMCs. These TCRs come from a woman between 18 and 29 years old in good health and CMV-seronegative. Both conserved end residues are part of each CDR3. A D gene is named only where the DNA matches it firmly. Expanded clones are given a class, and other clones once, few, many or no size at all.

d_call	clone_size	v_call	j_call	cdr3_nt	cdr3_aa
-	-	TRBV19	TRBJ1-5	TGTGCCAGTAGTATTAGGCAGCGGTTGAATCAGCCCCAGCATTTT	CASSIRQRLNQPQHF
TRBD2	many	TRBV7-3	TRBJ2-7	TGTGCCAGCAGCTTAACGGGGGAGGGGCTAGCGGAGGGTCCCTACGAGCAGTACTTC	CASSLTGEGLAEGPYEQYF
TRBD1	once	TRBV7-3	TRBJ2-1	TGTGCCAGCAGCTTAAGGCCAGCAGGACAGGGGATTTCTGAGCAGTTCTTC	CASSLRPAGQGISEQFF
-	-	TRBV19	TRBJ1-5	TGTGCCAGTAGTATAGAGAGGTACCCCCAGCATTTT	CASSIERYPQHF
TRBD1	-	TRBV28	TRBJ1-2	TGTGCCTACTCGCGGCAGGGGGCCCTCTATGGCTACACCTTC	CAYSRQGALYGYTF
-	-	TRBV25-1	TRBJ1-2	TGTGCCAGCAACGAGGCCGGTGAGAACTATGGCTACACCTTC	CASNEAGENYGYTF
TRBD2	-	TRBV27	TRBJ2-2	TGTGCCAGCACGCTTCTAGCGGTAAACACCGGGGAGCTGTTTTTT	CASTLLAVNTGELFF
TRBD2	-	TRBV5-4	TRBJ2-1	TGTGCCAGCAGCTCAGGCGGGGGACTAGCGGGAGCAAATGAGCAGTTCTTC	CASSSGGGLAGANEQFF
-	-	TRBV6-5	TRBJ1-2	TGTGCCAGCAGGCTCAGTGAGGATCGCTACACCTTC	CASRLSEDRYTF
TRBD1	-	TRBV19	TRBJ1-5	TGTGCCAGTAGTCCACAAACCAAACAGGGGATACATCAGCCCCAGCATTTT	CASSPQTKQGIHQPQHF
TRBD1	few	TRBV27	TRBJ1-5	TGTGCCAGCAGATCTGCCGGGGCAGGGGGTCAGCCCCAGCATTTT	CASRSAGAGGQPQHF
TRBD2	-	TRBV6-1	TRBJ2-5	TGTGCCAGCAGTGACTGGCTAGCGGGAGGCCCGTACCAAGAGACCCAGTACTTC	CASSDWLAGGPYQETQYF
-	-	TRBV10-1	TRBJ2-5	TGCGCCAGCAGTGAGATGGACAGCAAGACCCAGTACTTC	CASSEMDSKTQYF
-	-	TRBV6-5	TRBJ2-3	TGTGCCAGCAGTTACTCTAGGGAGATCACAGATACGCAGTATTTT	CASSYSREITDTQYF
-	-	TRBV10-2	TRBJ1-5	TGCGCCAGCAGTGAGCGGTTAGATCAGCCCCAGCATTTT	CASSERLDQPQHF
TRBD1	-	TRBV9	TRBJ1-1	TGTGCCAGCAGACAGGGGGCCTTTCCCGACACTGAAGCTTTCTTT	CASRQGAFPDTEAFF
TRBD2	once	TRBV19	TRBJ2-1	TGTGCCAGTAGTTTAGCGGGACTAGCTAGATTGAGAGGGTACAATGAGCAGTTCTTC	CASSLAGLARLRGYNEQFF
TRBD1	-	TRBV6-1	TRBJ1-1	TGTGCCAGCAGTGTTGGGGGGACAGGTGAAGCTTTCTTT	CASSVGGTGEAFF
-	-	TRBV25-1	TRBJ2-5	TGTGCCAGCAGTCAAATTACAGGTTTGGAGACCCAGTACTTC	CASSQITGLETQYF
TRBD2	-	TRBV28	TRBJ2-1	TGTGCCAGCACCCCAGCGGGAGAGAGCAATGAGCAGTTCTTC	CASTPAGESNEQFF
-	-	TRBV18	TRBJ1-5	TGTGCCAGCTCACCGGCCCCTGGAGGTCCCCAGCATTTT	CASSPAPGGPQHF
-	-	TRBV5-1	TRBJ2-1	TGCGCCAGCAGCGTTGCCGGGACACCTTCCTACAATGAGCAGTTCTTC	CASSVAGTPSYNEQFF
TRBD1	-	TRBV13	TRBJ1-2	TGTGCCAGCAGCTTAGGGGGACAGAGTTCTATCGGTGGCTACACCTTC	CASSLGGQSSIGGYTF
-	-	TRBV5-1	TRBJ2-7	TGCGCCAGCAGCCCGGACTCCTCCTACGAGCAGTACTTC	CASSPDSSYEQYF
-	-	TRBV7-8	TRBJ1-2	TGTGCCAGCAGCTTATCAGATTTTAATGGCTACACCTTC	CASSLSDFNGYTF
-	-	TRBV28	TRBJ2-7	TGTGCCAGCAGTTTCGGTGACGGAGCCTACGAGCAGTACTTC	CASSFGDGAYEQYF
-	-	TRBV28	TRBJ2-7	TGTGCCAGCAGTAAAGAGACCTACGAGCAGTACTTC	CASSKETYEQYF
-	-	TRBV28	TRBJ2-5	TGTGCCAGCAGTATAGTCCGGGGTCAGACCCAGTACTTC	CASSIVRGQTQYF
TRBD2	-	TRBV5-6	TRBJ2-1	TGTGCCAGCAGCTGGGGGGGTATAGGGAATTACAATGAGCAGTTCTTC	CASSWGGIGNYNEQFF
TRBD1	-	TRBV5-8	TRBJ2-7	TGTGCCAGCAGCTTGTTTTCGGGACAGAACTCCTACGAGCAGTACTTC	CASSLFSGQNSYEQYF
TRBD2	-	TRBV6-5	TRBJ2-1	TGTGCCAGCAGTTACTCGGGCGGGAGGGTTACTGAGCAGTTCTTC	CASSYSGGRVTEQFF
TRBD2	-	TRBV11-2	TRBJ2-1	TGTGCCAGCAGCTTGGCCCGGGGGGGCAATGAGCAGTTCTTC	CASSLARGGNEQFF
TRBD1	-	TRBV18	TRBJ2-7	TGTGCCAGCTCACCCGGGACAGGGTTTTACGAGCAGTACTTC	CASSPGTGFYEQYF
-	-	TRBV29-1	TRBJ2-7	TGCAGCGTTGGCTCTCTGGCCGAGCAGTACTTC	CSVGSLAEQYF
TRBD2	-	TRBV19	TRBJ2-1	TGTGCCGTCCGGGACTACTACAATGAGCAGTTCTTC	CAVRDYYNEQFF
-	-	TRBV7-7	TRBJ2-4	TGTGCCAGCAGCTTAGGTCCCAGCGACCCAATTCAGTACTTC	CASSLGPSDPIQYF
TRBD2	-	TRBV7-8	TRBJ2-1	TGTGCCAGCAGCTTAGGGGGGGGCTCCTACAATGAGCAGTTCTTC	CASSLGGGSYNEQFF
TRBD2	-	TRBV7-6	TRBJ2-3	TGTGCCAGCAGCTTAGGAACGGGGGGGAGCACAGATACGCAGTATTTT	CASSLGTGGSTDTQYF
-	-	TRBV5-4	TRBJ2-7	TGTGCCAGCAGCCTTAGCGGCGCCGGGGAGCAGTACTTC	CASSLSGAGEQYF
-	-	TRBV30	TRBJ2-7	TGTGCCTGGATGGGACTCTCCTACGAGCAGTACTTC	CAWMGLSYEQYF
TRBD2	few	TRBV25-1	TRBJ2-3	TGTGCCAGCAGTGATAATAGCCGACTAGCTCTTAACACAGATACGCAGTATTTT	CASSDNSRLALNTDTQYF
-	-	TRBV2	TRBJ2-7	TGTGCCAGCCTATACAGGCCAAATACCTACGAGCAGTACTTC	CASLYRPNTYEQYF
-	once	TRBV19	TRBJ1-5	TGTGCCAGTAGTATGGCACAGTGGAGCAATCAGCCCCAGCATTTT	CASSMAQWSNQPQHF
-	-	TRBV10-3	TRBJ2-2	TGTGCCATCAGTGTGGACAGTCAAGTTGACACCGGGGAGCTGTTTTTT	CAISVDSQVDTGELFF
TRBD2	-	TRBV6-5	TRBJ2-1	TGTGCCAGCAGCCGACTAGCGGGACCCTACAATGAGCAGTTCTTC	CASSRLAGPYNEQFF
-	-	TRBV4-3	TRBJ2-6	TGCGCCAGCAGCCACGGGACTGGGGCCAACGTCCTGACTTTC	CASSHGTGANVLTF
-	-	TRBV2	TRBJ1-4	TGTGCCAGCAGCCAGACAGTAACTAATGAAAAACTGTTTTTT	CASSQTVTNEKLFF
-	-	TRBV6-1	TRBJ1-3	TGTGCCAGCAGTGAAACGGCCGAGGGAGGTAACACCATATATTTT	CASSETAEGGNTIYF
TRBD1	-	TRBV27	TRBJ2-1	TGTGCCAGTGCCCCCACTGGACAGGGGCAGTTCTTC	CASAPTGQGQFF
-	-	TRBV6-5	TRBJ2-1	TGTGCCAGCAGTTACTCGGACTTAAACAATGAGCAGTTCTTC	CASSYSDLNNEQFF